The source of this TCR beta chain is a study of beta chain features in type 1 diabetes. Study conclusions and caveats: Comparison showed that naive, central memory and Treg TCRB repertoires appeared more similar among patients than among healthy donors.

The germline V and J ends were trimmed by 1 base and 3 bases, with 7 bases remaining between them. The CDR3 is 14 amino acids. Germline-derived CDR1 and CDR2 are SEHNR and FQNEAQ (reference sequence). Reverse transcription of all isolated RNA meant that expressed TCRB transcripts were sequenced. Using immunoSEQ multiplex PCR, the repertoire was profiled, and TCRdb retains in-frame clones only, with some absent. The data hold some 150,000 clones, with around 7% observed a single time. About this clone itself: Its antigen remains unknown.

The specimen sequenced was central memory CD4+ T cells from blood. The chain recombines TRBV7-9 with TRBJ2-1, with D unresolved. This clonotype was obtained from a woman in her 30s in good health. The CDR3 region has the DNA TGTGCCAGCAGCTTAGGCGGTTTCTACAATGAGCAGTTCTTC. Protein: CASSLGGFYNEQFF.